One and the same sample provided the 30 T cell receptor beta chains below, sequenced in a study of blood T cell repertoires in COVID-19. Method: immunoSEQ multiplex PCR; TCRdb's copy keeps in-frame clones and lacks some. In the table there are 150,000 to 200,000 clones, approximately 86% of which are singletons. Sequencing input: peripheral blood. The receptor source for this set is a man in his sixties or seventies with acute or convalescent COVID-19.

The chain joins TRBV19 to TRBJ1-3; TRBD1 might be the D (6 bases). CDR3 length: 16 residues. The V gene lost 6 bases and the J gene lost 0 bases, with 15 bases spanning the gap. Looked up from germline, CDR1 is LNHDA and CDR2 is SQIVND (reference sequence). In DNA, the CDR3 is TGTGCCAGTAGCCCCATGGGGGCCCGCTCTGGAAACACCATATATTTT. Its translation is CASSPMGARSGNTIYF.

The sample holds a few counts of this clone. The gene calls are TRBV6-2 or TRBV6-3 and TRBJ1-2; possible D gene TRBD1, 6 bases. Germline V gene sequence: CDR1 MNHEY, CDR2 SVGEGT. This CDR3 has 15 residues. V was trimmed by 4 bases and J by 4 bases, leaving 16 bases between them. The CDR3 sequence: CASSSNRQGTYGYTF. In nucleotides, the CDR3 is TGTGCCAGCAGTTCAAATCGTCAGGGGACCTATGGCTACACCTTC.

The chain combines TRBV6-2 or TRBV6-3 with TRBJ2-3; 8 bases map to TRBD2. This CDR3 is built from 14 residues. Germline lookup yields CDR1 MNHEY and CDR2 SVGEGT. J gave up 5 bases and V 2 bases, and 3 bases lay outside the gene matches. Here the CDR3 DNA reads TGTGCCAGCAGTTACCCGGGGGGGCGAGATACGCAGTATTTT. Its translation: CASSYPGGRDTQYF.

The chain has TRBV24-1 and TRBJ2-7, with a weak D call TRBD2 (5 bases). The CDR3 consists of 13 residues. V dropped 5 bases and J dropped 1 base, with 8 bases sitting between them. Germline V gene lookup returns CDR1 KGHDR and CDR2 SFDVKD. CDR3 nucleotide sequence: TGTGCCACCAGTGTTACGGGGTCCTACGAGCAGTACTTC. The encoded protein is CATSVTGSYEQYF.

The chain employs TRBV28 and TRBJ1-1; 9 bases agree with TRBD1. The CDR3 is made up of 13 amino acids. Germline V CDR1 and CDR2: MDHEN, SYDVKM. Trimming removed 7 bases from V and 3 bases from J; junction bases left unmatched: 3. CDR3 region: CASKQGADTEAFF. For the CDR3, the DNA is TGTGCCAGCAAACAGGGGGCCGACACTGAAGCTTTCTTT.

J is TRBJ2-1 and V is TRBV4-2; 9 positions agree with TRBD1. In germline, CDR1 is LGHNA, CDR2 YNFKEQ. This CDR3 has 15 amino acids. The trim removed 1 base at V and 10 bases at J, leaving 8 bases unmatched. CDR3 coding DNA: TGTGCCAGCAGCCAAGGGTCACAGGGGGCACAGGAGCAGTTCTTC. This translates into CASSQGSQGAQEQFF.

This rearrangement joins TRBV21-1 to TRBJ1-5; the DNA was not compared with TRBD1, the D call given in the table. TRBV21-1 is designated a pseudogene. The CDR3 loop spans 16 amino acids. CDR3 protein: CASKVSGGEGNQPQHF. The CDR3 region has the DNA TGTGCCAGCAAGGTGTCAGGGGGCGAGGGGAATCAGCCCCAGCATTTT.

Here the CDR3 DNA reads TGTGCCAGTAGTTTCTTACAGGGGCCGGGAGGGACCGGGGAGCTGTTTTTT. It encodes CASSFLQGPGGTGELFF. This chain links TRBV19 with TRBJ2-2, with a possible D match to TRBD2 (8 bases). Per the germline V gene, CDR1 is LNHDA and CDR2 is SQIVND (reference sequence). This CDR3 is 17 amino acids long. Trimming stripped 5 bases from V and 5 bases from J, with 21 bases between.

The chain combines TRBV7-9 with TRBJ1-3, with D maybe TRBD1 (5 bases). CDR3 length: 16 residues. Germline V lookup: CDR1 SEHNR, CDR2 FQNEAQ (reference sequence). V was pared by 1 base and J by 0 bases, with 10 bases between. The CDR3 loop is CASSLERGFSGNTIYF. In nucleotides, the CDR3 is TGTGCCAGCAGCTTAGAACGGGGGTTCTCTGGAAACACCATATATTTT.

The chain is built from TRBV6-5 and TRBJ1-1; TRBD1 matches 8 bases. CDR3 length: 16 residues. The trim removed 0 bases at V and 4 bases at J, leaving 7 bases unmatched. CDR1 is MNHEY, CDR2 SVGAGI, per germline. DNA of the CDR3: TGTGCCAGCAGTTACTCATCCGGACAGGGTGGCACTGAAGCTTTCTTT. Its protein product is CASSYSSGQGGTEAFF.

V usage is TRBV5-1 and J usage is TRBJ2-3, with 7 bases aligning to TRBD2. The CDR3 runs to 17 residues. Germline trimming cut 1 base from V and 4 bases from J; bases unmatched to any gene: 12. The V gene's germline CDR1 is SGHRS and CDR2 YFSETQ. CDR3 residues: CASSLTGLVAPADTQYF. The CDR3 DNA is TGCGCCAGCAGCTTGACAGGACTAGTGGCCCCAGCAGATACGCAGTATTTT.

V and J are TRBV7-9 and TRBJ2-4; the match to TRBD1 covers 9 bases. The CDR3 loop spans 15 amino acids. Germline CDR1 SEHNR, CDR2 FQNEAQ (reference sequence). Unmatched junction bases numbered 7, after V lost 3 bases and J lost 7 bases. The CDR3: CASSFTQGARNIQYF. The CDR3 DNA sequence: TGTGCCAGCAGCTTCACACAGGGGGCGCGTAACATTCAGTACTTC.

J is TRBJ2-7 and V is TRBV7-2; TRBD2 matches at 8 bases. The V segment lost 5 bases and the J segment 0 bases; nucleotides outside the gene matches: 3. The CDR3 consists of 14 residues. Per germline, CDR1 SGHTA and CDR2 FQGNSA. CDR3 residues: CASSRGGLSYEQYF. The CDR3 bases are TGTGCCAGCAGCCGGGGGGGCCTCTCCTACGAGCAGTACTTC.

This clone has just a few counts. The chain links TRBV13 to TRBJ1-3; 9 bases map to TRBD1. Trimming cost V 3 bases and J 4 bases; bases outside gene matches: 1. This CDR3 spans 14 amino acids. Looked up from germline, CDR1 is PRHDT and CDR2 is FYEKMQ (reference sequence). CDR3: CASSLTGGGNTIYF. In DNA, the CDR3 is TGTGCCAGCAGCTTGACAGGGGGAGGAAACACCATATATTTT.

This rearrangement joins TRBV7-8 to TRBJ2-3; tentatively, D is TRBD1 (5 bases). V dropped 8 bases and J dropped 4 bases, with 16 bases sitting between them. There are 14 residues in the CDR3. Germline CDR1 is SGHVS and CDR2 is FQNEAQ. The CDR3 loop is CASSEIRQPDTQYF. The CDR3, as DNA: TGTGCCAGCTCGGAAATCAGACAGCCAGATACGCAGTATTTT.

V and J are TRBV3-1 (or the pseudogene TRBV3-2) and TRBJ2-7; 7 bases are a match to TRBD2. The CDR3 runs to 19 residues. Germline CDR1 LGHDT, CDR2 YNNKEL (reference sequence). J gave up 1 base and V 1 base, and 16 bases lay outside the gene matches. The CDR3 bases are TGTGCCAGCAGCCAAGTTGTGGGAGGGCCGAGGAAGAGGTCCTACGAGCAGTACTTC. Translating gives CASSQVVGGPRKRSYEQYF.

The chain uses TRBV2 and TRBJ2-4; D unresolved. CDR3 length: 12 amino acids. The V and J ends lost 9 bases and 5 bases respectively, with 11 bases between them. CDR1 SNHLY and CDR2 FYNNEI come from the germline V gene. CDR3 coding DNA: TGTGCCAGTCTGTTAGTAGAAAACATTCAGTACTTC. This translates into CASLLVENIQYF.

V and J are TRBV28 and TRBJ1-2; 8 nucleotides line up with TRBD1. J gave up 8 bases and V 11 bases, and 13 bases lay outside the gene matches. Germline loops: CDR1 MDHEN, CDR2 SYDVKM. The CDR3 loop spans 13 amino acids. The DNA of the CDR3 is TGTGCCGGGGAATCGGGACAGGTGCCGGGCTACACCTTC. It specifies CAGESGQVPGYTF.

The gene calls are TRBV4-1 and TRBJ1-2; 7 bases line up with TRBD1. The CDR3 is made up of 16 amino acids. Trimming at V came to 0 bases and at J to 5 bases, leaving 9 bases not matched to a gene. Germline V lookup: CDR1 MGHRA, CDR2 YSYEKL. The CDR3 sequence: CASSQDTNRGRYGYTF. CDR3 nucleotide sequence: TGCGCCAGCAGCCAAGATACTAACAGGGGAAGGTATGGCTACACCTTC.

V gene TRBV7-2 combines with J gene TRBJ2-5; 7 bases are a match to TRBD2. The junction had 0 bases not matched to a gene; V was cut back by 0 bases and J by 5 bases. CDR1 and CDR2 (germline): SGHTA, FQGNSA. The length of the CDR3 is 13 residues. In DNA form, the CDR3 reads TGTGCCAGCAGCTTAGCGGGGGGGGAGACCCAGTACTTC. This sequence encodes CASSLAGGETQYF.

This chain uses TRBV5-4 with TRBJ2-3; tentative D call: TRBD2 (6 bases). Germline loops: CDR1 SGHNT, CDR2 YYREEE (reference sequence). V lost 6 bases and J lost 2, with 19 bases in between. This CDR3 is built from 16 residues. CDR3 DNA sequence: TGTGCCAGCAAAATCTATCCTGGGGGGACCACAGATACGCAGTATTTT. This sequence encodes CASKIYPGGTTDTQYF. Supplemented by reference TRBV5-4 and TRBJ2-3, the full variable domain reads ETGVTQSPTHLIKTRGQQVTLRCSSQSGHNTVSWYQQALGQGPQFIFQYYREEENGRGNFPPRFSGLQFPNYSSELNVNALELDDSALYLCASKIYPGGTTDTQYFGPGTRLTVL.

The J gene is TRBJ2-7, the V gene TRBV4-2, with 8 nucleotides matching TRBD1. The germline gives CDR1 LGHNA, CDR2 YNFKEQ. The CDR3 contains 15 residues. The trim removed 1 base at V and 4 bases at J, leaving 6 bases unmatched. In nucleotides, the CDR3 is TGTGCCAGCAGCCAAGGGGCCGGACAGGGTTACGAGCAGTACTTC. Its protein is CASSQGAGQGYEQYF.

This clone occurred a few times. The rearrangement links TRBV27 to TRBJ2-1; 8 bases are shared with TRBD2. Germline-derived CDR1 and CDR2 are MNHEY and SMNVEV (reference sequence). Trimming took 7 bases from V and 5 from J; bases not matched to a gene: 10. This CDR3 contains 15 residues. The CDR3 DNA is TGTGCCAGCACCCCGGGGGGGGGAGAAAACAATGAGCAGTTCTTC. This gives the protein CASTPGGGENNEQFF.

The rearrangement joins TRBV19 to TRBJ1-4; the D is unclear. The CDR3 is 13 residues long. The germline V gene has CDR1 LNHDA and CDR2 SQIVND (reference sequence). Trimming cost V 10 bases and J 8 bases, with 17 bases left between them. The CDR3 DNA reads as TGTGCCACCTCGACTGACCATTCGGAAAAACTGTTTTTT. It codes for CATSTDHSEKLFF.

In this sample, this clone turned up once. The chain has TRBV30 and TRBJ1-4, with D unresolved. Deletions cut 0 bases from V and 3 bases from J, with 8 bases between. This CDR3 comprises 14 residues. Germline CDR1 GTSNPN, CDR2 SVGIG (reference sequence). CDR3 nucleotide sequence: TGTGCCTGGAGTGTAAAGGGAGCTAATGAAAAACTGTTTTTT. Translating it yields CAWSVKGANEKLFF.

The CDR3 DNA is TGTGCCAGCAGCTATCAGGTGAACACTGAAGCTTTCTTT. Its translation: CASSYQVNTEAFF. This chain joins TRBV5-4 and TRBJ1-1; D is ambiguous. Germline CDR1 reads SGHNT; CDR2 reads YYREEE (reference sequence). V was clipped by 3 bases and J by 0 bases, with 6 bases between them. The length of the CDR3 is 13 residues.

This CDR3 is CASSQPGQGTYEQYF. Here the CDR3 DNA reads TGCGCCAGCAGCCAGCCGGGACAGGGGACCTACGAGCAGTACTTC. The rearrangement links TRBV4-1 to TRBJ2-7; 10 bases map to TRBD1. V was pared by 3 bases and J by 2 bases, with 4 bases of the junction left unmatched. CDR1 and CDR2 from the germline V gene are MGHRA and YSYEKL. The length of the CDR3 is 15 residues.

The chain carries TRBV5-1 and TRBJ2-7; 7 positions match TRBD1. The CDR3 is 15 residues long. J was trimmed by 0 bases and V by 3 bases; bases with no gene match: 6. Germline-derived CDR1 and CDR2 are SGHRS and YFSETQ. CDR3 bases: TGCGCCAGCAGCTACCAGGGACAGAGCTCCTACGAGCAGTACTTC. This gives the protein CASSYQGQSSYEQYF. The whole variable domain, filled in from reference TRBV5-1 and TRBJ2-7, reads KAGVTQTPRYLIKTRGQQVTLSCSPISGHRSVSWYQQTPGQGLQFLFEYFSETQRNKGNFPGRFSGRQFSNSRSEMNVSTLELGDSALYLCASSYQGQSSYEQYFGPGTRLTVT.

This clone was recorded only once. CDR3 bases: TGTGCCAGCAGCGTGAGGGCAGGGGTTCAGCCCCAGCATTTT. Amino acids: CASSVRAGVQPQHF. J is TRBJ1-5 and V is TRBV5-8; possibly TRBD1 for D (6 bases). Germline V gene lookup returns CDR1 SGHTS and CDR2 YDEGEE. V was cut by 4 bases and J by 6 bases, with 14 bases left in between. The CDR3 has 14 residues.

DNA for the CDR3: TGTGCCAGCAGTGGCCGTTTTGGGGACAGACAATATGGCTACACCTTC. It is translated as CASSGRFGDRQYGYTF. The gene calls are TRBV6-1 and TRBJ1-2, with 7 bases fitting TRBD1. V gave up 4 bases and J gave up 5 bases; unmatched junction bases: 13. CDR1 is MNHNS, CDR2 SASEGT, per germline. This CDR3 contains 16 residues.